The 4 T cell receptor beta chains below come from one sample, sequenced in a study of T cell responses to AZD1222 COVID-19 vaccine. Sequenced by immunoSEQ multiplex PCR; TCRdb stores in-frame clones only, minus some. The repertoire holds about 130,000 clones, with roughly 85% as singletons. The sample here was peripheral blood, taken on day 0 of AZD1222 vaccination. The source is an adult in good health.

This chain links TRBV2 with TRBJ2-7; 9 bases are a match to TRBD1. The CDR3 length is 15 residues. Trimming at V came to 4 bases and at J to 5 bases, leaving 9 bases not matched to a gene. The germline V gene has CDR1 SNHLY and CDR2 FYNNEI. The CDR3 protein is CASSGPGTGFNEQYF. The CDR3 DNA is TGTGCCAGCAGTGGACCTGGGACAGGGTTCAACGAGCAGTACTTC.

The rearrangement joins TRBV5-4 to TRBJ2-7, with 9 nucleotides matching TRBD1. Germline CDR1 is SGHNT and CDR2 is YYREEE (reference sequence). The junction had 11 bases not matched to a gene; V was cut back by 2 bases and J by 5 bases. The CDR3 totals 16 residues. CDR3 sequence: CASSFPPGQGSNEQYF. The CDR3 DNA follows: TGTGCCAGCAGCTTCCCCCCGGGACAGGGTAGTAACGAGCAGTACTTC.

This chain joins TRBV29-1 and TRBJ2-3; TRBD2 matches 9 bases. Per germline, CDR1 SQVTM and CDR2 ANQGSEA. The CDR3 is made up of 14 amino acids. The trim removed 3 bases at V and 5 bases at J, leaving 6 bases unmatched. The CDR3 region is CSVDSAGGIDTQYF. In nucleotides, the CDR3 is TGCAGCGTTGATAGCGCGGGAGGGATAGATACGCAGTATTTT.

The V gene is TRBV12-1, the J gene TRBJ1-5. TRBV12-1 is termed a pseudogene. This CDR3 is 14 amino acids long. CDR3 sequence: CASKWGVSNQPQHF. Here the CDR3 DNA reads TGTGCCAGCAAGTGGGGGGTAAGCAATCAGCCCCAGCATTTT.